This record concerns one TCR beta chain sequence. No antigen is known for it. Base-call qualities are not available, and no considerably larger clone is one nucleotide away. The High Capacity cDNA Reverse Transcription Kit was used to reverse transcribe all of the isolated RNA, meaning that expressed TCRB transcripts were what got sequenced. Naive, central memory and regulatory T cell samples underwent deep immunoSEQ sequencing, averaging about 3.3 million total reads per sample. Sorted cells were lysed in RLT buffer, and RNA was extracted using DNase-treated RNeasy Micro or Mini kits according to cell number. Each cell subset was processed on its own to prevent cross-contamination, while patient and healthy donor samples were processed together. The immunoSEQ multiplex PCR was used to amplify TCRB sequences from cDNA, generating 87-bp fragments that spanned the CDR3 region. Sequencing of the amplicons was performed on the Illumina HiSeq platform. For the original study's pipeline: PCR bias was corrected computationally using synthetic template baselines, and reads within Hamming distance 2 were collapsed, with unmergeable singletons discarded. Reads were aligned against IMGT so that V, D and J genes, CDR3 length and insertions or deletions at six rearrangement sites could be assigned. Clonotype counts were normalized to sorted cell number within each subset before computing true diversity and Gini coefficients with the tcR R package. The overlap coefficient, calculated on TCRB nucleotide sequences, was used to measure repertoire sharing. Out-of-frame TCRB sequences from naive cells were analyzed as a proxy for the pre-selection repertoire. TCRdb re-hosts the immuneACCESS table, in-frame sequences only. Its copies lack some clones; in the studies checked, an unresolved V gene accounts for under half of them, and the cause for the rest is not known. The D gene and trimming were derived from the DNA, and the V and J assignments and clone size from that table. The sample table lists 200,000 to 300,000 clones, about 20% of them with a count of one. The ten most abundant clones make up less than 0.035% of the sample.

The data derive from a study of beta chain features in type 1 diabetes (dated by TCRdb to the late 2010s). The study in broad terms: No differences in mean age, gender distribution, total cell number or subset yield were found between patients and healthy donors. Regulatory and stem cell-like memory subsets were isolated from only 8 patients and roughly 8 healthy donors, whereas naive and central memory subsets came from all 30 or so donors. Across all samples, fewer than 130 million sorted cells were examined, and cell number per subset correlated strongly with RNA yield. The study compared the TCRB repertoires of sorted circulating CD4+ T cell subsets in recently diagnosed type 1 diabetes patients with those in matched healthy donors. On the study overall, not on this receptor specifically: Because cDNA rather than genomic DNA was sequenced, highly expressing activated cells could have been over-represented, although no difference in activation and CD3 levels was found between groups. Shorter templates might be favored by PCR, yet because patient and control samples were amplified and corrected together, any such skew would affect both groups equally. HLA sub-analyses involved small numbers of individuals, so any influence of HLA type on TCRB rearrangement remained unresolved. In all four CD4+ subsets, TCRB CDR3 length was moderately but significantly shorter in type 1 diabetes patients. Naive, central memory and regulatory TCRB repertoires appeared more similar among patients than among healthy donors. At VDJ recombination sites, type 1 diabetes patients had fewer insertions and more deleted nucleotides, which implies abnormalities in thymic rearrangement.

From each donor, a single peripheral blood sample of about 120 mL on average was drawn into heparinised tubes. Naive, central memory, regulatory and stem cell-like memory CD4+ T cells were sorted on a BD FACSAria II using a panel including CD45RO, CCR7, CD25, CD127, CD95 and CD27. Every sorted population had a purity above 95%. PBMCs were separated immediately by Lymphoprep density gradient centrifugation and were stained directly, without being cultured. So that batch effects would be minimized, each experiment stained and sorted samples in pairs, pairing one healthy donor with one patient. Sequenced input: naive CD4+ T cells from blood. The cell subset or site label, read with the paper, signifies: true naive CD4+ T cells. This receptor was identified in a woman aged 40 to 50 with type 1 diabetes.

The bases are TGCGCCAGCAGCCAAGATTTCCAGGGAGGAACTGAAGCTTTCTTT. The resulting protein is CASSQDFQGGTEAFF. The V and J genes are TRBV4-1 and TRBJ1-1; TRBD1 is possibly the D segment (5 matching bases). The CDR1 and CDR2 encoded by the germline V gene are MGHRA and YSYEKL. V is pared back by 0 bases and J by 5 bases, with 13 bases lying between the germline termini. The CDR3 runs 15 amino acids, cysteine and phenylalanine included. The retained sequence is limited to the CDR3, 45 bases, with the frame set at the first base.